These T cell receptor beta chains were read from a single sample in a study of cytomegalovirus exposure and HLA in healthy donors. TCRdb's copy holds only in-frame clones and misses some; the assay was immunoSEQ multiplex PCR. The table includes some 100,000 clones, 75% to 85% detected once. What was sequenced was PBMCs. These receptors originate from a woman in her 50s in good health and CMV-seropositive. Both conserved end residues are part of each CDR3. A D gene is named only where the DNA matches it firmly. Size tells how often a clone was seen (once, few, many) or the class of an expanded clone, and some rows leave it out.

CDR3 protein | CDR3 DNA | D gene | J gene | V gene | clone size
CASSLNAGGGTDTQYF | TGCGCCAGCAGCTTGAACGCGGGAGGGGGCACAGATACGCAGTATTTT | TRBD2 | TRBJ2-3 | TRBV5-1 | NA
CASSRRGGGPTGELFF | TGTGCCAGCAGCCGCAGGGGCGGGGGGCCCACCGGGGAGCTGTTTTTT | TRBD2 | TRBJ2-2 | TRBV4-2 | once
CASSPSTSGNYGYTF | TGTGCCAGCAGCCCGTCCACGTCGGGGAACTATGGCTACACCTTC | NA | TRBJ1-2 | TRBV5-5 | NA
CATSRDTGGEKLFF | TGTGCCACCAGCAGAGACACAGGGGGCGAAAAACTGTTTTTT | TRBD1 | TRBJ1-4 | TRBV15 | NA
CASRGRGDTQYF | TGCGCCAGCAGAGGAAGGGGAGATACGCAGTATTTT | NA | TRBJ2-3 | TRBV5-1 | once
CSVGWRGLNEQYF | TGCAGTGTTGGGTGGAGGGGGCTTAACGAGCAGTACTTC | NA | TRBJ2-7 | TRBV29-1 | NA
CASSSRDIPVHTQYF | TGTGCCAGCTCAAGTCGGGACATCCCTGTACATACGCAGTATTTT | NA | TRBJ2-3 | TRBV18 | few
CSSSPTGATYEQYF | TGTTCCAGCAGCCCGACAGGGGCAACCTACGAGCAGTACTTC | TRBD1 | TRBJ2-7 | TRBV7-9 | few
CASRPSRTGPTEAFF | TGTGCCAGCAGACCCTCCCGCACAGGGCCCACTGAAGCTTTCTTT | NA | TRBJ1-1 | TRBV6-5 | NA
CASSGGKTGELFF | TGCGCCAGCAGTGGGGGCAAAACCGGGGAGCTGTTTTTT | NA | TRBJ2-2 | TRBV10-1 | NA
CASSEPEGAGELFF | TGCGCCAGCAGTGAGCCAGAGGGGGCCGGGGAGCTGTTTTTT | NA | TRBJ2-2 | TRBV10-1 | few
CASSLAGQGNTDTQYF | TGCGCCAGCAGCTTGGCCGGGCAGGGGAACACAGATACGCAGTATTTT | NA | TRBJ2-3 | TRBV5-1 | NA
CASSLASTSGAYGYTF | TGCGCCAGCAGCTTGGCCAGTACGTCAGGCGCGTATGGCTACACCTTC | NA | TRBJ1-2 | TRBV5-1 | few
CASSLVTGGGYEQFF | TGTGCTAGCAGCTTAGTCACAGGGGGCGGGTATGAGCAGTTCTTC | TRBD1 | TRBJ2-1 | TRBV7-7 | NA
CASSQERLAYNEQFF | TGTGCCAGCAGCCAAGAGAGACTAGCCTACAATGAGCAGTTCTTC | NA | TRBJ2-1 | TRBV14 | NA
CASSPVAGGETQYF | TGTGCCAGCAGCCCGGTAGCGGGGGGCGAGACCCAGTACTTC | TRBD2 | TRBJ2-5 | TRBV7-6 | few
CASSFGGATYEQYF | TGCGCCAGCAGCTTTGGCGGGGCAACCTACGAGCAGTACTTC | NA | TRBJ2-7 | TRBV5-1 | NA
CASRTFPENTEAFF | TGTGCCAGCCGAACCTTCCCAGAAAACACTGAAGCTTTCTTT | NA | TRBJ1-1 | TRBV5-4 | NA
CASSLRGAIETQYF | TGTGCCAGCAGCTTACGAGGAGCCATAGAGACCCAGTACTTC | NA | TRBJ2-5 | TRBV7-8 | few
CASAIRDSSYNSPLHF | TGTGCCAGTGCGATCCGGGACAGCTCTTATAATTCACCCCTCCACTTT | TRBD1 | TRBJ1-6 | TRBV2 | NA
CASSLSNMNTEAFF | TGTGCCAGCAGTCTTAGCAATATGAACACTGAAGCTTTCTTT | NA | TRBJ1-1 | TRBV6-5 | NA
CASSEIRGDGYTF | TGTGCCAGCAGTGAAATCAGGGGGGATGGCTACACCTTC | TRBD1 | TRBJ1-2 | TRBV2 | NA
CASSLRDRMNTEAFF | TGTGCCAGCAGCTTACGGGACAGAATGAACACTGAAGCTTTCTTT | TRBD1 | TRBJ1-1 | TRBV9 | NA
CASSVESRYEKLFF | TGTGCCAGCAGTGTGGAGAGCCGTTATGAAAAACTGTTTTTT | NA | TRBJ1-4 | TRBV6-1 | once
CASRRSGGWTEAFF | TGTGCCAGCAGGAGATCGGGGGGATGGACTGAAGCTTTCTTT | NA | TRBJ1-1 | TRBV2 | once
CASSPGTGGNSFYGYTF | TGTGCCAGCAGCCCTGGGACAGGGGGTAATTCTTTCTATGGCTACACCTTC | TRBD1 | TRBJ1-2 | TRBV7-6 | NA
CASSFERGGNNEQFF | TGCGCCAGCAGCTTCGAGCGGGGGGGAAACAATGAGCAGTTCTTC | TRBD2 | TRBJ2-1 | TRBV5-1 | once
CASTRLGGEQYF | TGTGCCAGCACCAGACTAGGCGGAGAGCAGTACTTC | NA | TRBJ2-7 | TRBV6-4 | NA
CASSRHLATNEQFF | TGTGCCAGCAGTCGACATCTGGCTACCAATGAGCAGTTCTTC | NA | TRBJ2-1 | TRBV2 | NA
CASSVSGVRTDTQYF | TGTGCCAGCAGTGTCTCGGGGGTACGGACAGATACGCAGTATTTT | NA | TRBJ2-3 | TRBV6-1 | NA
CASSQLTGDNEQFF | TGCGCCAGCAGCCAGCTTACCGGGGACAATGAGCAGTTCTTC | NA | TRBJ2-1 | TRBV4-1 | NA
CSVRTGLLSGANVLTF | TGCAGCGTCCGGACAGGCCTGCTATCTGGGGCCAACGTCCTGACTTTC | TRBD1 | TRBJ2-6 | TRBV29-1 | NA
CASSARHSSSGYTF | TGTGCCAGCAGCGCTCGTCATTCATCCAGTGGCTACACCTTC | NA | TRBJ1-2 | TRBV9 | NA
CASSPGRGANTEAFF | TGTGCCAGCAGCCCAGGACGGGGGGCGAACACTGAAGCTTTCTTT | NA | TRBJ1-1 | TRBV7-9 | NA
CATKPRGNQPQHF | TGTGCCACCAAACCTAGGGGAAATCAGCCCCAGCATTTT | NA | TRBJ1-5 | TRBV19 | NA
CASSFLGWGRGGNYGYTF | TGTGCCAGCAGCTTCTTGGGGTGGGGGCGAGGAGGAAACTATGGCTACACCTTC | NA | TRBJ1-2 | TRBV11-2 | few
CAWSVWASSGNTIYF | TGTGCCTGGAGTGTTTGGGCCAGCTCTGGAAACACCATATATTTT | NA | TRBJ1-3 | TRBV30 | NA
CSVARGGANEKLFF | TGCAGCGTAGCTCGCGGAGGGGCTAATGAAAAACTGTTTTTT | NA | TRBJ1-4 | TRBV29-1 | NA
CASSERERAPYEQYF | TGTGCCAGCAGCGAGCGGGAGAGGGCACCCTACGAGCAGTACTTC | TRBD2 | TRBJ2-7 | TRBV28 | NA
CASSLVEVGTEAFF | TGCGCCAGCAGCTTGGTGGAGGTTGGCACTGAAGCTTTCTTT | NA | TRBJ1-1 | TRBV5-1 | NA
CASRQGAPSAQPQHF | TGCGCCAGCAGACAGGGGGCCCCATCGGCCCAGCCCCAGCATTTT | TRBD1 | TRBJ1-5 | TRBV10-2 | NA
CASSTYPPGLPLVGSYNEQFF | TGTGCCAGCAGCACCTACCCGCCGGGACTGCCATTGGTCGGGTCCTACAATGAGCAGTTCTTC | NA | TRBJ2-1 | TRBV7-3 | NA
CASKQGNYGYTF | TGTGCCAGTAAGCAGGGGAACTATGGCTACACCTTC | NA | TRBJ1-2 | TRBV19 | NA
CGVRGGSGNTIYF | TGTGGAGTAAGGGGGGGCTCAGGAAACACCATATATTTT | NA | TRBJ1-3 | TRBV7-6 | NA
CASSPPPGGSNQPQHF | TGTGCCAGCAGCCCCCCGCCGGGGGGAAGCAATCAGCCCCAGCATTTT | NA | TRBJ1-5 | TRBV2 | NA
CAWSKDKNYGYTF | TGTGCCTGGAGTAAGGACAAGAACTATGGCTACACCTTC | NA | TRBJ1-2 | TRBV30 | NA
CATSRDKGLNQPQHF | TGTGCCACCAGCAGAGATAAAGGACTCAATCAGCCCCAGCATTTT | NA | TRBJ1-5 | TRBV15 | NA
CASDSLQGDEQFF | TGTGCCAGCGACAGTTTGCAAGGCGATGAGCAGTTCTTC | NA | TRBJ2-1 | TRBV2 | NA
CASSFLTSGRRGRTGELFF | TGCGCCAGCAGTTTTCTCACGTCGGGACGCCGGGGGAGGACCGGGGAGCTGTTTTTT | NA | TRBJ2-2 | TRBV5-1 | few
CASSLDRGFDEQFF | TGTGCCAGCAGCTTAGATCGGGGATTCGATGAGCAGTTCTTC | NA | TRBJ2-1 | TRBV11-3 | NA
CASGQGEKLFF | TGTGCCAGCGGACAGGGTGAAAAACTGTTTTTT | TRBD1 | TRBJ1-4 | TRBV19 | NA
CASSSPTGDLYNEQFF | TGTGCCAGCAGCTCTCCCACAGGGGACTTATACAATGAGCAGTTCTTC | NA | TRBJ2-1 | TRBV7-8 | NA